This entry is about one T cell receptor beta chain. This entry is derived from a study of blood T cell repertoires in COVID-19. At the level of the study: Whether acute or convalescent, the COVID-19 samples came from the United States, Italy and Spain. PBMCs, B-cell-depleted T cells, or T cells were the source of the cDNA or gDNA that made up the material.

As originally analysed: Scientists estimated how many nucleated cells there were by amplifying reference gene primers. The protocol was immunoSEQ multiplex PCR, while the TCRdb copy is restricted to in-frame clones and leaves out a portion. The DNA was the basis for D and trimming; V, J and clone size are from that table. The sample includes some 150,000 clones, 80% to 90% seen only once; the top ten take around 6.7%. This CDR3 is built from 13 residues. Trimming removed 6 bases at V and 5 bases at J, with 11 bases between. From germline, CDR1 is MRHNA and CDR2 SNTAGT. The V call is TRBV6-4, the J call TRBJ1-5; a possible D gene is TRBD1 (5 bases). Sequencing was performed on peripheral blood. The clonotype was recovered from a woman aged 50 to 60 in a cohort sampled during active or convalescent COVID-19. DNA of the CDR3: TGTGCCAGCAGGGGGACGGGGGATCAGCCCCAGCATTTT. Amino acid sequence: CASRGTGDQPQHF.